A selection of T cell receptor beta chains follows, all from one sample in a study of beta chain features in type 1 diabetes. Using immunoSEQ multiplex PCR, the repertoire was profiled, and TCRdb retains in-frame clones only, with some absent. This sample yields roughly 340,000 clones, of which 10% to 15% are seen a single time; around 0.0099% belongs to the top ten. Sequencing used naive CD4+ T cells from blood. These receptors originate from a woman between 18 and 29 years old with type 1 diabetes. CDR3s include the opening cysteine and the closing phenylalanine or tryptophan. The D gene is left open where the match is weak. Size is stated for part of the rows, as once, few or many counts, or as a class when the clone is expanded.

clone size,J gene,D gene,V gene,CDR3 protein,CDR3 DNA
NA,TRBJ2-5,NA,TRBV7-2,CASSSLGGTTQETQYF,TGTGCCAGCAGCTCTTTAGGGGGGACTACACAAGAGACCCAGTACTTC
few,TRBJ2-5,NA,TRBV7-9,CASSNTGTVQETQYF,TGTGCCAGCAGCAACACCGGGACTGTCCAAGAGACCCAGTACTTC
few,TRBJ2-5,NA,TRBV4-3,CASSQLGAQETQYF,TGCGCCAGCAGCCAATTGGGGGCCCAAGAGACCCAGTACTTC
NA,TRBJ2-7,NA,TRBV2,CASRTDYYEQYF,TGTGCCAGCAGGACGGACTACTACGAGCAGTACTTC
few,TRBJ2-1,NA,TRBV10-3,CAISDHRGGDEQFF,TGTGCCATCAGTGACCACAGGGGCGGGGATGAGCAGTTCTTC
NA,TRBJ1-1,TRBD1,TRBV18,CASSPGQGAEAFF,TGTGCCAGCTCACCAGGACAGGGGGCTGAAGCTTTCTTT
NA,TRBJ2-5,NA,TRBV15,CATRERLQETQYF,TGTGCCACCAGAGAGCGCCTCCAAGAGACCCAGTACTTC
NA,TRBJ2-5,TRBD2,TRBV7-2,CASSLVAGLAGGTQYF,TGTGCCAGCAGCTTAGTGGCGGGACTAGCGGGGGGGACCCAGTACTTC
NA,TRBJ2-7,TRBD1,TRBV5-4,CASSFGTAYEQYF,TGTGCCAGCAGCTTTGGGACAGCTTACGAGCAGTACTTC
NA,TRBJ1-5,NA,TRBV25-1,CASSASGAGQPQHF,TGTGCCAGCAGTGCCTCAGGGGCCGGTCAGCCCCAGCATTTT
few,TRBJ1-4,NA,TRBV6-6,CASSYHRATNEKLFF,TGTGCCAGCAGTTACCACAGGGCAACTAATGAAAAACTGTTTTTT
NA,TRBJ2-4,NA,TRBV6-5,CASSSPVAKNIQYF,TGTGCCAGCAGTTCTCCGGTAGCCAAAAACATTCAGTACTTC
NA,TRBJ1-2,TRBD1,TRBV28,CASSSGTGGAYGYTF,TGTGCCAGCAGTTCCGGGACAGGGGGCGCCTATGGCTACACCTTC
few,TRBJ2-7,TRBD1,TRBV9,CASSVGTGSPEQYF,TGTGCCAGCAGCGTCGGGACAGGGTCCCCCGAGCAGTACTTC
few,TRBJ2-7,NA,TRBV29-1,CSVVTTVHEQYF,TGCAGCGTCGTAACGACAGTTCACGAGCAGTACTTC
few,TRBJ2-1,TRBD2,TRBV10-3,CATTKGTSGREVF,TGTGCCACTACAAAGGGGACTAGCGGGAGGGAGGTCTTC
NA,TRBJ1-1,NA,TRBV11-3,CASSYQVNTEAFF,TGTGCCAGCAGCTACCAGGTGAACACTGAAGCTTTCTTT
NA,TRBJ2-5,NA,TRBV9,CASSARTQYF,TGTGCCAGCAGCGCCCGGACCCAGTACTTC
NA,TRBJ2-7,TRBD1,TRBV11-2,CASSLGSGTGSHEQYF,TGTGCCAGCAGCTTAGGATCAGGGACAGGGTCCCACGAGCAGTACTTC
NA,TRBJ1-1,TRBD1,TRBV19,CASRRDRGFEAFF,TGTGCCAGTAGACGGGACAGGGGATTTGAAGCTTTCTTT
NA,TRBJ1-4,NA,TRBV6-5,CASCGTGTNEKLFF,TGTGCCAGCTGCGGTACGGGAACTAATGAAAAACTGTTTTTT
NA,TRBJ2-5,NA,TRBV5-1,CASSLLRGQGETQYF,TGCGCCAGCAGCCTTCTGCGGGGGCAGGGGGAGACCCAGTACTTC
NA,TRBJ1-1,NA,TRBV29-1,CSVGLLMNTEAFF,TGCAGCGTGGGACTACTGATGAACACTGAAGCTTTCTTT
few,TRBJ2-1,TRBD2,TRBV7-9,CASSLNGGSDEQFF,TGTGCCAGCAGCTTAAATGGCGGGAGCGATGAGCAGTTCTTC
few,TRBJ2-1,TRBD2,TRBV5-1,CASSLVGGDYNEQFF,TGCGCCAGCAGCTTGGTGGGGGGGGACTACAATGAGCAGTTCTTC
NA,TRBJ2-1,NA,TRBV15,CATSLSGNEQFF,TGTGCCACCAGCTTATCGGGCAATGAGCAGTTCTTC
few,TRBJ2-5,NA,TRBV7-2,CASSFSGPPQDF,TGTGCCAGCAGCTTTTCCGGTCCTCCGCAAGACTTC
NA,TRBJ2-1,NA,TRBV5-1,CASSLLPSGRSYNEQFF,TGCGCCAGCAGCTTGTTACCCAGCGGGCGCTCCTACAATGAGCAGTTCTTC
NA,TRBJ2-1,TRBD2,TRBV11-2,CASSGGGGRTYNEQFF,TGTGCCAGCAGCGGTGGAGGCGGGAGAACTTACAATGAGCAGTTCTTC
NA,TRBJ1-4,NA,TRBV6-6,CASSRPNEKLFF,TGTGCCAGCTCGCGTCCAAATGAAAAACTGTTTTTT
NA,TRBJ2-7,NA,TRBV30,CAWEGGYSYEQYF,TGTGCCTGGGAAGGGGGATACTCCTACGAGCAGTACTTC
few,TRBJ1-5,NA,TRBV6-5,CASSLSPQTGQPQHF,TGTGCCAGCAGTCTCTCACCCCAGACAGGTCAGCCCCAGCATTTT
NA,TRBJ2-7,TRBD2,TRBV7-2,CASSLRSGREYEQYF,TGTGCCAGCAGCCTCCGTAGCGGGAGGGAGTACGAGCAGTACTTC
NA,TRBJ2-1,NA,TRBV11-2,CASSLSGNEQFF,TGTGCCAGCAGCTTATCAGGCAATGAGCAGTTCTTC
once,TRBJ2-7,NA,TRBV2,CASSGGKGSSYEQYF,TGTGCCAGCAGTGGAGGGAAAGGATCATCCTACGAGCAGTACTTC
NA,TRBJ2-5,NA,TRBV9,CASSVGSSGGQEAQYF,TGTGCCAGCAGCGTAGGCAGCTCTGGTGGACAAGAGGCCCAGTACTTC
NA,TRBJ2-7,NA,TRBV18,CASSPPTGEAYEQYF,TGTGCCAGCTCACCACCGACGGGAGAAGCCTACGAGCAGTACTTC
NA,TRBJ2-7,NA,TRBV6-5,CASSTTGEQYF,TGTGCCAGCAGTACGACGGGAGAGCAGTACTTC
NA,TRBJ2-7,TRBD1,TRBV5-1,CASSLDRAPYEQYF,TGCGCCAGCAGCCTGGACAGGGCCCCGTACGAGCAGTACTTC
few,TRBJ2-1,TRBD2,TRBV30,CAFTPGLGWHNEQFF,TGTGCCTTTACACCGGGACTAGGATGGCACAATGAGCAGTTCTTC
NA,TRBJ1-5,NA,TRBV7-2,CASSERQGNQPQHF,TGTGCCAGCAGCGAGCGACAGGGCAATCAGCCCCAGCATTTT
NA,TRBJ2-7,NA,TRBV7-2,CASSLGATYEQYF,TGTGCCAGCAGCTTAGGGGCAACCTACGAGCAGTACTTC
NA,TRBJ2-7,TRBD2,TRBV19,CASSIFSGRATYEQYF,TGTGCCAGTAGTATCTTTAGCGGGAGGGCTACCTACGAGCAGTACTTC
few,TRBJ2-3,TRBD2,TRBV30,CAWILAGANTQYF,TGTGCCTGGATCTTAGCGGGAGCGAATACGCAGTATTTT
few,TRBJ2-7,TRBD2,TRBV28,CASSSPPSGTYEQYF,TGTGCCAGCAGTTCCCCCCCTAGCGGAACTTACGAGCAGTACTTC
NA,TRBJ2-1,TRBD2,TRBV28,CASSSSSGGAYHEQFF,TGTGCCAGCAGTTCTTCTAGCGGGGGGGCCTATCATGAGCAGTTCTTC
NA,TRBJ2-1,TRBD2,TRBV7-2,CASSLERAGVQFF,TGTGCCAGCAGCTTAGAAAGAGCGGGAGTGCAGTTCTTC
NA,TRBJ2-1,TRBD1,TRBV5-4,CASSSKVDRRAEQFF,TGTGCCAGCAGCTCGAAGGTGGACAGGCGCGCTGAGCAGTTCTTC
few,TRBJ1-1,NA,TRBV15,CATSRDPVLTEAFF,TGTGCCACCAGCAGAGATCCTGTTCTCACTGAAGCTTTCTTT
NA,TRBJ2-7,TRBD2,TRBV5-6,CASSLRLAATYEQYF,TGTGCCAGCAGCTTGAGACTAGCGGCAACCTACGAGCAGTACTTC
NA,TRBJ2-3,TRBD2,TRBV5-1,CASSLVGLAGDTQYF,TGCGCCAGCAGCTTGGTTGGACTAGCGGGAGATACGCAGTATTTT
NA,TRBJ2-3,NA,TRBV9,CASSPQTSSRTDTQYF,TGTGCCAGCAGCCCCCAGACTAGTTCGCGCACAGATACGCAGTATTTT
few,TRBJ1-2,TRBD1,TRBV4-3,CASSQGQSNYGYTF,TGCGCCAGCAGCCAGGGACAGTCTAACTATGGCTACACCTTC
few,TRBJ2-5,TRBD2,TRBV5-1,CASSLLEAGQETQYF,TGCGCCAGCAGCCTATTAGAAGCGGGGCAAGAGACCCAGTACTTC
NA,TRBJ2-1,TRBD2,TRBV19,CASSEVGGGLAGRNEQFF,TGTGCCAGTAGTGAAGTTGGTGGTGGACTAGCGGGACGCAATGAGCAGTTCTTC
few,TRBJ2-3,NA,TRBV15,CATSAGAGDTQYF,TGTGCCACCAGCGCGGGGGCGGGGGATACGCAGTATTTT
NA,TRBJ2-1,NA,TRBV4-2,CASSQEGGVKVEQFF,TGTGCCAGCAGCCAAGAGGGGGGAGTAAAGGTTGAGCAGTTCTTC
few,TRBJ1-5,NA,TRBV7-9,CASSDYLDGEQPQHF,TGTGCCAGCAGCGATTACCTGGACGGGGAACAGCCCCAGCATTTT
NA,TRBJ2-7,TRBD2,TRBV27,CASSLFGLARYEQYF,TGTGCCAGCAGTTTATTCGGACTAGCTCGGTACGAGCAGTACTTC